This T cell receptor (beta chain) was sequenced for a study of Graves' ophthalmopathy and Graves' hyperthyroidism. Study summary: Pretreatment peripheral blood was obtained at initial diagnosis.

Amplification of the TCR beta CDR3 regions used RNA transcripts (as template). First-round RT-PCR used HTBI primers; second-round multiplex PCR followed. TCRdb independently ran MiXCR on the multiplex PCR reads; one entry per CDR3 protein. The table shows fewer than 400,000 distinct CDR3 sequences, with approximately 16% occurring only once. This clonotype showed up just a few times. Clinicians made diagnoses from clinical symptoms, serum thyroxine, TRAb, thyroid ultrasound and orbital computed tomography. The CDR3 is made up of 16 amino acids. The V and J ends lost 6 bases and 6 bases respectively, with 20 bases between them. Germline V gives CDR1 MNHNS, CDR2 SASEGT.

The chain is built from TRBV6-1 and TRBJ2-2; D possibly corresponds to TRBD1 (5 bases). The sample consisted of peripheral blood. The receptor was isolated from a woman aged 18-35 years with Graves' ophthalmopathy. In DNA form, the CDR3 reads TGTGCCAGCAGCCGTGTCTCAGGGCAGGCAGCCGGGGAGCTGTTTTTT. Amino acid sequence: CASSRVSGQAAGELFF.